The table lists the clone carrying this T cell receptor (beta chain) with many counts. As yet, its antigen is unknown. This entry comes from a study of identical twins. Broader study findings: Within cord blood, abundant beta clonotypes carried fewer insertions, but memory repertoires showed no such trend.

TCRdb re-called the 5' RACE reads with MiXCR, one entry per CDR3 protein. The sample lists nearly 250,000 distinct CDR3 sequences, 5.5% to 7% occurring once. These records were also assigned to another study, of yellow fever vaccine responses in identical twins.

This clonotype was obtained from a woman under 30 in good health. Material: memory (CD45RO+) T cells sorted from blood.

This CDR3 reads CSAELAGDLEQYF. The CDR3 region has the DNA TGCAGTGCGGAACTAGCGGGAGATCTAGAGCAGTACTTC. This chain joins TRBV20-1 and TRBJ2-7, with 11 bases lining up with TRBD2. The CDR3 covers 13 residues. The germline V gene encodes CDR1 DFQATT and CDR2 SNEGSKA (reference sequence). Trimming cost V 6 bases and J 7 bases; bases outside gene matches: 8.